Listed below are T cell receptor beta chains from one sample, sequenced in a study of blood T cell repertoires in COVID-19. TCRdb keeps only in-frame clones here, not all; method: immunoSEQ multiplex PCR. The sample comprises approximately 250,000 clones, roughly 81% of which are singletons, and just under 1% rests with the top ten. The sample comprised peripheral blood. The receptors here all came from a middle-aged man with acute or convalescent COVID-19. Each CDR3 is given with its conserved first and last residue. D genes are given only for firm matches. A row's size may be missing; if present it is once, few, many or a size class.

clone_size j_call v_call d_call cdr3_nt cdr3_aa
NA TRBJ1-5 TRBV30 NA TGTGCCTGGAGTGTTTTTGGGCGAAGCAATCAGCCCCAGCATTTT CAWSVFGRSNQPQHF
NA TRBJ2-4 TRBV6-5 TRBD1 TGTGCCAGCAGGGCAGGGGGCAAAAACATTCAGTACTTC CASRAGGKNIQYF
NA TRBJ2-7 TRBV5-1 NA TGCGCCAGCAGAGCCGGGACACCTAGCTCCTACGAGCAGTACTTC CASRAGTPSSYEQYF
NA TRBJ2-1 TRBV7-3 NA TGTGCCAGCAGTCCCGGGACAAGTTACAATGAGCAGTTCTTC CASSPGTSYNEQFF
NA TRBJ2-7 TRBV7-9 TRBD1 TGTGCCAGCAGCCAGTCCGGGACAGACTCCGAGCAGTACTTC CASSQSGTDSEQYF
few TRBJ2-4 TRBV2 NA TGTGCCAGCAGTGGGTTTGTGGGAGACGGCAAAAACATTCAGTACTTC CASSGFVGDGKNIQYF
once TRBJ1-3 TRBV6-1 TRBD1 TGTGCCAGCAGTGAAGGTCCGGACAGGGTGTACACCATATATTTT CASSEGPDRVYTIYF
NA TRBJ2-2 TRBV6-2/TRBV6-3 NA TGTGCCAGCAGTCGAGTGCGCGGGAACACCGGGGAGCTGTTTTTT CASSRVRGNTGELFF
NA TRBJ2-2 TRBV9 NA TGTGCCAGCAGCGTATCCGGGGAGCGGGAGCTGTTTTTT CASSVSGERELFF
NA TRBJ1-2 TRBV11-2 NA TGTGCCAGCAGCCCTGGGACAACTGCTAACTATGGCTACACCTTC CASSPGTTANYGYTF
NA TRBJ1-6 TRBV7-9 NA TGTGCCAGCAGCTTAGAAAAGGGGGCCCTCCACTTT CASSLEKGALHF
NA TRBJ2-1 TRBV25-1 NA TGTGCCAGCAGTGAACGTGACCCCGGGGATGAGCAGTTCTTC CASSERDPGDEQFF
NA TRBJ1-6 TRBV18 TRBD1 TGTGCCAGCTCACCTACGGGACAGGGGGTTTCACCCCTCCACTTT CASSPTGQGVSPLHF
once TRBJ1-1 TRBV6-5 NA TGTGCCAGCAGAAGGACTTCAACCGCATACACTGAAGCTTTCTTT CASRRTSTAYTEAFF
NA TRBJ2-7 TRBV7-3 TRBD1 TGTGCCAGCAGCTTAAACAGGGGATCCTACGAGCAGTACTTC CASSLNRGSYEQYF